Shown below are 15 T cell receptor beta chains from a single sample sequenced in a study of blood T cell repertoires in COVID-19. Sequencing used immunoSEQ multiplex PCR; TCRdb keeps in-frame clones, though not all of them. Of about 230,000 clones in the sample, around 80% were seen once. Sequenced: PBMCs or T cells enriched from blood (not recorded which). The receptors derive from a man aged 55 to 69 who had recovered from COVID-19.

The V and J genes are TRBV11-2 and TRBJ2-7; TRBD1 might be the D (5 bases). The CDR3 contains 14 residues. Germline values: CDR1 SGHAT, CDR2 FQNNGV. The V gene lost 5 bases and the J gene lost 3 bases, with 14 bases spanning the gap. As DNA, the CDR3 is TGTGCCAGCAGCCGAACAGACAGCATCTACGAGCAGTACTTC. As protein: CASSRTDSIYEQYF.

The J gene is TRBJ2-7, the V gene TRBV5-6; 7 bases agree with TRBD2. The CDR3 runs to 14 residues. Looked up from germline, CDR1 is SGHDT and CDR2 is YYEEEE. V shed 0 bases and J 4 bases; nucleotides not matched to a gene: 4. CDR3 amino acids: CASSLALATYEQYF. The CDR3 bases are TGTGCCAGCAGCTTGGCACTAGCGACTTACGAGCAGTACTTC.

The rearrangement uses TRBV10-3 and TRBJ2-3, with TRBD2 matching over 11 bases. J lost 2 bases, V lost 7 bases, and 5 bases had no gene match. This CDR3 spans 15 amino acids. The germline V gene has CDR1 ENHRY and CDR2 SYGVKD. CDR3 amino acids: CAIKGSGGATDTQYF. The CDR3 bases are TGTGCCATCAAGGGTAGCGGGGGGGCCACAGATACGCAGTATTTT.

The rearrangement joins TRBV10-2 to TRBJ1-2; TRBD1 might be the D (6 bases). The V and J ends lost 5 bases and 4 bases respectively, with 14 bases between them. The germline V gene has CDR1 WSHSY and CDR2 SAAADI. The CDR3 is 14 residues long. CDR3 nucleotides: TGCGCCAGCAGTTTACAGGGATCAGGCTATGGCTACACCTTC. Residues: CASSLQGSGYGYTF.

The gene calls are TRBV18 and TRBJ2-3, with a tentative D call TRBD1 (6 bases). CDR1 KGHSH and CDR2 LQKENI come from the germline V gene. There are 12 residues in the CDR3. Trimming took 6 bases from V and 5 from J, leaving 9 bases between them. CDR3 sequence (DNA): TGTGCCAGCTCCCCCAGGGGAGATACGCAGTATTTT. Its protein is CASSPRGDTQYF.

The rearrangement uses TRBV19 and TRBJ1-5; unclear D gene. Per the germline V gene, CDR1 is LNHDA and CDR2 is SQIVND (reference sequence). Trimming removed 1 base from V and 4 bases from J, with 11 bases in between. This CDR3 contains 15 residues. CDR3 sequence reads: CASSIVAEINQPQHF. CDR3 nucleotides: TGTGCCAGTAGTATAGTAGCAGAGATTAATCAGCCCCAGCATTTT.

The sample holds one count of this clone. J is TRBJ1-4 and V is TRBV12-3 or TRBV12-4, with 8 nucleotides matching TRBD1. The CDR3 sequence is 12 residues long. V shed 6 bases, J shed 8 bases, and the junction held 2 bases outside the gene matches. Here the CDR3 DNA reads TGTGCCAGCAGCACAGGGGGAGAAAAACTGTTTTTT. Amino acids: CASSTGGEKLFF.

For the CDR3, the DNA is TGTGCCAGCAGCTTGGTACAGGACTACGAGCAGTACTTC. Its protein is CASSLVQDYEQYF. This chain links TRBV5-5 with TRBJ2-7, with D perhaps TRBD1 (5 bases). Trimming shortened V by 0 bases and J by 3 bases, and 7 bases separated the two germline ends. The CDR3 totals 13 residues. CDR1 SGHKS and CDR2 YYEKEE come from the germline V gene (reference sequence).

J is TRBJ2-1 and V is TRBV19; TRBD2 matches at 11 bases. J was trimmed by 4 bases and V by 6 bases; bases with no gene match: 5. The CDR3 is 15 amino acids. The germline gives CDR1 LNHDA, CDR2 SQIVND (reference sequence). The CDR3 spells CASSPTSGAYNEQFF. DNA of the CDR3: TGTGCCAGTAGCCCGACTAGCGGGGCTTACAATGAGCAGTTCTTC.

The chain employs TRBV6-5 and TRBJ2-1; D unclear. This CDR3 comprises 12 residues. Trimming shortened V by 3 bases and J by 7 bases, and 7 bases separated the two germline ends. Germline CDR1 MNHEY, CDR2 SVGAGI. The CDR3 sequence: CASSYSGNEQFF. In DNA, the CDR3 is TGTGCCAGCAGTTATTCAGGTAATGAGCAGTTCTTC.

The rearrangement uses TRBV2 and TRBJ2-7; TRBD2 might be the D (6 bases). The CDR3 sequence is 14 residues long. V was clipped by 2 bases and J by 9 bases, with 17 bases between them. The germline V gene encodes CDR1 SNHLY and CDR2 FYNNEI. The CDR3 loop is CASSESRRVGGQYF. The CDR3, as DNA: TGTGCCAGCAGTGAATCACGGAGGGTTGGAGGGCAGTACTTC.

J is TRBJ2-2 and V is TRBV19, with TRBD1 matching over 8 bases. The CDR3 length is 16 residues. V was clipped by 7 bases and J by 4 bases; unmatched bases: 11. Germline V gene sequence: CDR1 LNHDA, CDR2 SQIVND (reference sequence). The CDR3 bases are TGTGCCAGTACAATTTACGGGACAGGACGCACCGGGGAGCTGTTTTTT. It codes for CASTIYGTGRTGELFF.

The rearrangement joins TRBV7-3 to TRBJ2-1; 12 bases are shared with TRBD2. The ends lost 5 bases at V and 5 bases at J; junction bases unmatched: 4. From germline, CDR1 is SGHTA and CDR2 FQGTGA. This CDR3 comprises 15 residues. CDR3 coding DNA: TGTGCCAGCAGCAAGGGACTAGCGGGTAACAATGAGCAGTTCTTC. Amino acid sequence: CASSKGLAGNNEQFF.

The sample holds a few counts of this clone. This rearrangement joins TRBV29-1 to TRBJ2-1, with D possibly matching TRBD2 (6 bases). CDR3 length: 12 residues. Trimming stripped 6 bases from V and 8 bases from J, with 14 bases between. Germline CDR1 reads SQVTM; CDR2 reads ANQGSEA. The CDR3 sequence: CSVRWGVHEQFF. Written as DNA, the CDR3 is TGCAGCGTCAGATGGGGGGTCCATGAGCAGTTCTTC.

The gene calls are TRBV18 and TRBJ1-2, with D maybe TRBD1 (6 bases). The V and J ends lost 3 bases and 5 bases respectively, with 13 bases between them. This CDR3 is 14 amino acids long. In germline, CDR1 is KGHSH, CDR2 LQKENI. In DNA, the CDR3 is TGTGCCAGCTCACCCTCCGGGGGGGCTTATGGCTACACCTTC. As protein: CASSPSGGAYGYTF.